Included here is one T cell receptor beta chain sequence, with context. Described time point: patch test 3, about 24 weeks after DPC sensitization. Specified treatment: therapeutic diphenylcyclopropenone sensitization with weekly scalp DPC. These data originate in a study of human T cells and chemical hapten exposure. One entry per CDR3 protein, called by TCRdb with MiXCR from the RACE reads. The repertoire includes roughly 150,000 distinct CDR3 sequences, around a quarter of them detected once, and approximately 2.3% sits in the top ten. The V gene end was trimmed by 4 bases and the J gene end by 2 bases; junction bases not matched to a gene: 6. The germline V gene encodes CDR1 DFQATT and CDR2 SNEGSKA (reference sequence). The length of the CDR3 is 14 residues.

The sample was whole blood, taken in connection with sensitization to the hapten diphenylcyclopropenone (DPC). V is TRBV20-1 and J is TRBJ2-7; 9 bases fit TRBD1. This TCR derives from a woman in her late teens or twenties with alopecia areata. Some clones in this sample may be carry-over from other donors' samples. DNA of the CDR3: TGCAGTGCTAAGGGACAGGGCTTAACCTACGAGCAGTACTTC. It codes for CSAKGQGLTYEQYF.